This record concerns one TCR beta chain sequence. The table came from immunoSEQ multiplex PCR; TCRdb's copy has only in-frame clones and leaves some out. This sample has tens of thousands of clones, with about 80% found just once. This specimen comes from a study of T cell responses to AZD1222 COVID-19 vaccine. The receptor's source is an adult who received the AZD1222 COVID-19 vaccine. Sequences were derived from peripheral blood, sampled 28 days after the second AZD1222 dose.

For the CDR3, the DNA is TGTGCCTGGAGTAGGAGCCGCGTGGATACTGAAAAACTGTTTTTT. Translating it yields CAWSRSRVDTEKLFF. The V gene is TRBV30, the J gene TRBJ1-4; D gene ambiguous. V was shortened by 2 bases and J by 7 bases, with 17 bases between the two germline ends. The CDR3 is 15 amino acids. Per the germline V gene, CDR1 is GTSNPN and CDR2 is SVGIG (reference sequence).